These T cell receptor beta chains were read from a single sample in a study of shared clonotypes between healthy human individuals. This table comes from immunoSEQ multiplex PCR, and its TCRdb copy is limited to in-frame clones, with some not included. The sample shows some 980,000 clones, 60% to 85% of them seen only once. The sequenced sample was memory CD4+ T cells sorted from blood. The receptors were gathered from a man aged 18 to 35 in good health. The CDR3 runs from the conserved cysteine through the conserved F or W. D genes are given only for firm matches. Only some rows state a clone size, as once, few, many or a class for expanded clones.

J | D | V | size | DNA | CDR3
TRBJ1-1 | . | TRBV30 | . | TGTGCCTGGGGGTGGGGCCGCTCTGAAGCTTTCTTT | CAWGWGRSEAFF
TRBJ2-3 | . | TRBV6-6 | many | TGTGCCAGCAGCTTAAACAGGGGTACGGGAGGAGATACGCAGTATTTT | CASSLNRGTGGDTQYF
TRBJ2-1 | TRBD2 | TRBV9 | . | TGTGCCAGCAGCCCCTGGACTAGCGGGAGAGCCTACAATGAGCAGTTCTTC | CASSPWTSGRAYNEQFF
TRBJ1-5 | . | TRBV5-1 | once | TGCGCCAGCAGCTTGGAGAGGGGCGGTCAGCCCCAGCATTTT | CASSLERGGQPQHF
TRBJ2-7 | TRBD1 | TRBV7-2 | . | TGTGCCAGCAGCTCGGGACAGGCCTACTCCTACGAGCAGTACTTC | CASSSGQAYSYEQYF
TRBJ2-7 | TRBD2 | TRBV10-2 | . | TGCGCCAGCAGTGACGGCCCTAGCGGCTACGAGCAGTACTTC | CASSDGPSGYEQYF
TRBJ1-5 | . | TRBV6-6 | . | TGTGCCAGCAGTTATTTACAGGGCTCCAATCAGCCCCAGCATTTT | CASSYLQGSNQPQHF
TRBJ2-7 | . | TRBV29-1 | many | TGCAGCGCTATGAGGGGGTCCTACGAGCAGTACTTC | CSAMRGSYEQYF
TRBJ2-1 | . | TRBV6-1 | . | TGTGCCAGCAGTGAAGCGGCTGTATGGGAGCAGTTCTTC | CASSEAAVWEQFF
TRBJ2-7 | TRBD1 | TRBV5-4 | . | TGTGCCAGCAGCTTGGCAGGGGGCGGCTACGAGCAGTACTTC | CASSLAGGGYEQYF
TRBJ2-2 | . | TRBV11-2 | . | TGTGCCAGCAGCTTGGGGGGATTTGGTACCGGGGAGCTGTTTTTT | CASSLGGFGTGELFF
TRBJ2-1 | . | TRBV6-5 | . | TGTGCCAGCGAAACCACACCCTCGTCGACCTATGAGCAGTTCTTC | CASETTPSSTYEQFF
TRBJ1-5 | . | TRBV28 | few | TGTGCCAGCAGTCGGACCGTAAATCAACCCCAGCATTTT | CASSRTVNQPQHF
TRBJ2-5 | TRBD2 | TRBV6-5 | . | TGTGCCAGCAGTTACTCGGCTAGCGGGAGATGGGAGACCCAGTACTTC | CASSYSASGRWETQYF
TRBJ1-3 | . | TRBV5-6 | . | TGTGCCAGCAGCTTTTATAGCTCTGGAAACACCATATATTTT | CASSFYSSGNTIYF
TRBJ2-1 | TRBD2 | TRBV30 | . | TGTGCCTGGAGTCCGGGACTAGCGAGATCAACCTACAATGAGCAGTTCTTC | CAWSPGLARSTYNEQFF
TRBJ2-2 | TRBD2 | TRBV25-1 | . | TGTGCCAGCGGGAGGGATGGGCAGTGGAACACCGGGGAGCTGTTTTTT | CASGRDGQWNTGELFF
TRBJ1-6 | . | TRBV14 | few | TGTGCCAGCAGCCCAGCAGATAATTCACCCCTCCACTTT | CASSPADNSPLHF
TRBJ2-3 | . | TRBV4-3 | . | TGCGCCAGCAGCCGTAGCGGCGGGAGCACAGATACGCAGTATTTT | CASSRSGGSTDTQYF
TRBJ1-3 | . | TRBV30 | . | TGTGCCTGGAGTTTAGAGAGAAACACCATATATTTT | CAWSLERNTIYF
TRBJ2-3 | . | TRBV5-8 | once | TGTGCCAGCAGCTTGAGTCTAGCAGCCGGTGGGACGCAGTATTTT | CASSLSLAAGGTQYF
TRBJ2-4 | TRBD2 | TRBV28 | many | TGTGCCTCGCGGGGGGCGGGAAACAAAAACATTCAGTACTTC | CASRGAGNKNIQYF
TRBJ2-3 | TRBD1 | TRBV10-3 | few | TGTGCCACCTGGGACAGGGTTGAGGGCACAGATACGCAGTATTTT | CATWDRVEGTDTQYF
TRBJ2-5 | . | TRBV6-5 | . | TGTGCCTCAAGGGGTACCCAAGAGACCCAGTACTTC | CASRGTQETQYF
TRBJ2-5 | . | TRBV10-3 | . | TGTGCCATCGGGAAGAGTTTTCAAGAGACCCAGTACTTC | CAIGKSFQETQYF